The rows below give T cell receptor beta chains drawn from one sample of a study of blood T cell repertoires in COVID-19. The protocol was immunoSEQ multiplex PCR, while the TCRdb copy is restricted to in-frame clones and leaves out a portion. The sample has 40,000 to 55,000 clones; roughly 90% are singletons. Sequenced sample: peripheral blood. These receptors came from a human donor in a cohort sampled during active COVID-19. Each CDR3 is given with its conserved first and last residue. The D gene is left open where the match is weak. Only part of the rows carry a size: once, few, many, or a class if the clone is expanded.

d_call	clone_size	v_call	j_call	cdr3_nt	cdr3_aa
TRBD1	NA	TRBV15	TRBJ2-5	TGTGCCACCAGCAGAGATCCGACAGGGAAGAGACCCCAGTACTTC	CATSRDPTGKRPQYF
NA	NA	TRBV28	TRBJ2-5	TGTGCCAGCAGTTTTGGAGGCTGGGGGGACCAAGAGACCCAGTACTTC	CASSFGGWGDQETQYF
NA	NA	TRBV20-1	TRBJ1-2	TGCAGTGCCAGTAAAGGGGGGGATTTAGGTGGCTACACCTTC	CSASKGGDLGGYTF
NA	few	TRBV18	TRBJ2-1	TGTGCCAGCTCGTCCGGGACAAGTTTTGAGGATGAGCAGTTCTTC	CASSSGTSFEDEQFF
NA	NA	TRBV3-1/TRBV3-2	TRBJ2-3	TGTGCCAGCAGCCAAGACAGCAGCGGAATTAGCACAGATACGCAGTATTTT	CASSQDSSGISTDTQYF
TRBD2	NA	TRBV10-1	TRBJ2-3	TGCGCCAGCAGTGAGGGCGGGGGAGGGACAGATACGCAGTATTTT	CASSEGGGGTDTQYF
NA	NA	TRBV28	TRBJ1-2	TGTGCCAGCCGGAGACAGAGTAACTATGGCTACACCTTC	CASRRQSNYGYTF
NA	NA	TRBV11-3	TRBJ2-5	TGTGCCAGCAGTTTAACAGGGAATAGCGAGACCCAGTACTTC	CASSLTGNSETQYF
NA	NA	TRBV25-1	TRBJ1-1	TGTGCCAGCAGTGAATTTGGACAGTCCACTGAAGCTTTCTTT	CASSEFGQSTEAFF
NA	NA	TRBV7-8	TRBJ2-1	TGTGCCAGCAGCTTACAGTCCCTCGTCTACAATGAGCAGTTCTTC	CASSLQSLVYNEQFF
NA	NA	TRBV9	TRBJ2-7	TGTGCCAGCAGCGTAGCTCCTTCTAGCCCCGATATCACTTACGAGCAGTACTTC	CASSVAPSSPDITYEQYF
NA	NA	TRBV5-1	TRBJ2-5	TGCGCCAGCAGCCTTGTACAGGGTGAGACCCAGTACTTC	CASSLVQGETQYF
NA	few	TRBV21-1	TRBJ2-3	TGTGCCAGAAAAACCACAGGTGCAATCACAGATACGCAGTATTTT	CARKTTGAITDTQYF
NA	once	TRBV18	TRBJ2-3	TGTGCCAGCTCACCACCGGGCCCCACAGATACGCAGTATTTT	CASSPPGPTDTQYF
TRBD2	NA	TRBV7-9	TRBJ2-5	TGTGCCAGCAGCCCCTCATCGGGGGGGCCATGGGAGACCCAGTACTTC	CASSPSSGGPWETQYF
TRBD1	NA	TRBV7-9	TRBJ2-2	TGTGCCAGCAGCGACAGGGTGATGAACACCGGGGAGCTGTTTTTT	CASSDRVMNTGELFF
NA	NA	TRBV18	TRBJ2-7	TGTGCCAGCTCACCACGGGTTTCCTCCGGGCGGGGTCTCTGGGGTCCCCTCTACGAGCAGTACTTC	CASSPRVSSGRGLWGPLYEQYF
NA	few	TRBV27	TRBJ1-3	TGTGCCAGCAGCACCAGGGTTCGGTATGGAAACACCATATATTTT	CASSTRVRYGNTIYF
NA	few	TRBV30	TRBJ1-3	TGTGCCTGGGCAGGGGCTGGAAACACCATATATTTT	CAWAGAGNTIYF
NA	NA	TRBV4-3	TRBJ1-4	TGCGCCAGCAGCCAGGAGTTTGCAACTAATGAAAAACTGTTTTTT	CASSQEFATNEKLFF
NA	NA	TRBV3-1/TRBV3-2	TRBJ1-1	TGTGCCTCAAGGGGGGGCACTGAAGCTTTCTTT	CASRGGTEAFF
NA	NA	TRBV27	TRBJ2-4	TGTGCCAGCGCGACACAGTTAGCCAAAAACATTCAGTACTTC	CASATQLAKNIQYF
TRBD1	NA	TRBV7-3	TRBJ2-3	TGTGCCAGCAGCTTAAAAGGGGGCGTTTTTAGAGATACGCAGTATTTT	CASSLKGGVFRDTQYF
TRBD2	NA	TRBV7-2	TRBJ2-7	TGTGCCAGCAGCGTGGAAGCGGGAGGGCCTCTATTAAATTACGAGCAGTACTTC	CASSVEAGGPLLNYEQYF
NA	NA	TRBV30	TRBJ2-7	TGTGCCTGGAGTGTTCGAAGGGGTGGGCAGTACTTC	CAWSVRRGGQYF
NA	few	TRBV7-9	TRBJ1-2	TGTGCCAGCAGCTCCGGGACAACCTATGGCTACACCTTC	CASSSGTTYGYTF
TRBD2	NA	TRBV4-1	TRBJ2-2	TGCGCCAGCAGCCAAGAACCGGGAGGGCCGGTCGGTACCGGGGAGCTGTTTTTT	CASSQEPGGPVGTGELFF
NA	NA	TRBV5-1	TRBJ2-1	TGCGCCAGCAGCTTGGGGGACATCGACAATGAGCAGTTCTTC	CASSLGDIDNEQFF
NA	NA	TRBV9	TRBJ1-1	TGTGCCAGCAGCCGTACAGCTCCCGCCAGGTACACTGAAGCTTTCTTT	CASSRTAPARYTEAFF
TRBD1	NA	TRBV7-6	TRBJ1-4	TGTGCCAGCAGTTGGGGGACAGGAGCAACTAATGAAAAACTGTTTTTT	CASSWGTGATNEKLFF
NA	NA	TRBV10-3	TRBJ1-1	TGTGCCATCAGTGCCGGACAGATGAACACTGAAGCTTTCTTT	CAISAGQMNTEAFF
NA	NA	TRBV6-6	TRBJ1-1	TGTGCCAGCAGCGGACACGTTGAAGCTTTCTTT	CASSGHVEAFF
TRBD2	NA	TRBV12-3/TRBV12-4	TRBJ2-1	TGTGCCAGCAGCCTCGGGACTAGCGGAGAGCAGTTCTTC	CASSLGTSGEQFF
NA	NA	TRBV6-2/TRBV6-3	TRBJ1-1	TGTGCCAGCAGTTACTCGACAGTCAACACTGAAGCTTTCTTT	CASSYSTVNTEAFF
NA	NA	TRBV2	TRBJ1-6	TGTGCCAGCAGTGAATCCGATTCACCCCTCCACTTT	CASSESDSPLHF
NA	NA	TRBV30	TRBJ2-2	TGTGCCTGGAGTGTTTACGGCGGGGAGCTGTTTTTT	CAWSVYGGELFF
NA	NA	TRBV7-2	TRBJ1-1	TGTGCCAGCAGCATTACTCCGATGTCTGAAGCTTTCTTT	CASSITPMSEAFF
NA	once	TRBV7-2	TRBJ2-1	TGTGCCAGCAGCTTAGGTAGAAACAATGAGCAGTTCTTC	CASSLGRNNEQFF
TRBD2	once	TRBV9	TRBJ2-2	TGTGCCAGCAGTTTAGCGGGGGTAAACACCGGGGAGCTGTTTTTT	CASSLAGVNTGELFF
NA	NA	TRBV28	TRBJ1-6	TGTGCCAGCAGGGTAGATGCGACTTATAATTCACCCCTCCACTTT	CASRVDATYNSPLHF
TRBD1	NA	TRBV9	TRBJ2-3	TGTGCCAGCAGCGTAGCTGACTCCGGGACAGGGACAGATACGCAGTATTTT	CASSVADSGTGTDTQYF
TRBD2	NA	TRBV7-2	TRBJ2-2	TGTGCCAGCAGCTTCCTGATAGCGGGAGGCAACACCGGGGAGCTGTTTTTT	CASSFLIAGGNTGELFF
NA	NA	TRBV7-2	TRBJ2-3	TGTGCCAGCAGCTTCGAGGGAGGCACAGATACGCAGTATTTT	CASSFEGGTDTQYF
TRBD2	NA	TRBV28	TRBJ2-1	TGTGCCAGCAGTTTTCGGGAGCGGGATGAGTTCTTC	CASSFRERDEFF
NA	NA	TRBV12-5	TRBJ2-4	TGTGCTAGTGGTTTGGTAGCAGGGAACATTCAGTACTTC	CASGLVAGNIQYF
NA	NA	TRBV9	TRBJ2-1	TGTGCCAGCAGCCCCGACAGCTTCAACAATGAGCAGTTCTTC	CASSPDSFNNEQFF